The 15 T cell receptor beta chains reported below all come from one sample, sequenced in a study of long-term antiretroviral therapy in people with HIV. The authors ran the immunoSEQ assay, v3.0, at survey level. Profiling relied on immunoSEQ multiplex PCR, and the TCRdb table lists in-frame clones only, not all of them. The table shows around 6,400 clones, with about three quarters occurring only once. Sequencing was performed on unsorted PBMCs, taken 0.5 years before starting antiretroviral therapy. The source is a man aged 40-50 years with HIV.

V usage is TRBV4-3 and J usage is TRBJ1-3, with a tentative D call TRBD1 (6 bases). Trimming took off 3 bases at V and 2 bases at J, with 14 bases between the two ends. The CDR3 totals 16 residues. Germline CDR1 LGHNA, CDR2 YSLEER. In nucleotides, the CDR3 is TGCGCCAGCAGCCATGGGAGGGGGGGCCCTGGAAACACCATATATTTT. Its protein is CASSHGRGGPGNTIYF.

This clone appeared a few times. The chain uses TRBV6-1 and TRBJ2-6; 8 bases fit TRBD1. CDR1 and CDR2 (germline): MNHNS, SASEGT. The V segment lost 3 bases and the J segment 18 bases; nucleotides outside the gene matches: 1. CDR3 length equals 10 residues. The CDR3 DNA reads TGTGCCAGCAGTGACGGGACAGGGACTTTC. Amino acids: CASSDGTGTF.

The genes are TRBV6-6 and TRBJ2-7, with D possibly called TRBD1 or TRBD2 (6 bases each). The CDR3 totals 13 residues. V lost 5 bases and J 3 bases, leaving 11 bases between the germline ends. The germline V gene has CDR1 MNHNY and CDR2 SVGAGI (reference sequence). The chain's CDR3 is CASSTGTHYEQYF. CDR3 nucleotides: TGTGCCAGCAGTACAGGGACTCACTACGAGCAGTACTTC.

CDR3 in DNA: TGTGCCAGCAGCCTTTCCGGGACCGGATACAATGAGCAGTTCTTC. It translates to CASSLSGTGYNEQFF. The rearrangement joins TRBV7-6 to TRBJ2-1; D is tentatively TRBD1 or TRBD2 (5 bases each). Trimming cost V 5 bases and J 4 bases, with 15 bases left between them. Looked up from germline, CDR1 is SGHVS and CDR2 is FNYEAQ. The CDR3 contains 15 residues.

This sequence joins TRBV7-9 and TRBJ2-7; 10 bases map to TRBD1. With 5 bases clipped from V and 5 bases from J, the junction kept 6 bases outside the gene matches. This CDR3 has 14 amino acids. Germline CDR1 is SEHNR and CDR2 is FQNEAQ (reference sequence). The CDR3 DNA follows: TGTGCCAGCAGCCCCGGGACAGGGGACGACGAGCAGTACTTC. Protein product: CASSPGTGDDEQYF.

This chain joins TRBV9 and TRBJ2-1; perhaps TRBD2 as D (5 bases). The CDR3 spans 14 residues. V shed 0 bases and J shed 6 bases, with 10 bases lying between them. Germline V lookup: CDR1 SGDLS, CDR2 YYNGEE. The CDR3 protein is CASSVGASLNEQFF. Here the CDR3 DNA reads TGTGCCAGCAGCGTAGGCGCTAGCCTCAATGAGCAGTTCTTC.

The chain carries TRBV15 and TRBJ2-7; the match to TRBD1 covers 11 bases. From germline, CDR1 is LNHNV and CDR2 YYDKDF (reference sequence). The trim removed 6 bases at V and 7 bases at J, leaving 8 bases unmatched. This CDR3 is built from 14 residues. The CDR3 coding sequence is TGTGCCACCAGACCGGGACAGGGGGTTTGGGAGCAGTACTTC. It is translated as CATRPGQGVWEQYF.

The V gene is TRBV11-2, the J gene TRBJ2-2, with unresolved D. The length of the CDR3 is 13 residues. Germline-derived CDR1 and CDR2 are SGHAT and FQNNGV. V lost 5 bases, J lost 3 bases, and 7 bases lay in between. CDR3 sequence: CASSLRDTGELFF. CDR3 sequence (DNA): TGTGCCAGCAGCCTCCGGGACACCGGGGAGCTGTTTTTT. Complete variable domain (other parts from reference TRBV11-2 and TRBJ2-2): EAGVAQSPRYKIIEKRQSVAFWCNPISGHATLYWYQQILGQGPKLLIQFQNNGVVDDSQLPKDRFSAERLKGVDSTLKIQPAKLEDSAVYLCASSLRDTGELFFGEGSRLTVL.

The chain joins TRBV4-3 to TRBJ2-4, with TRBD2 identical over 8 bases. Germline lookup yields CDR1 LGHNA and CDR2 YSLEER. The length of the CDR3 is 16 residues. Trimming removed 0 bases from V and 0 bases from J; junction bases left unmatched: 1. Written as DNA, the CDR3 is TGCGCCAGCAGCCAAGACGGGGGGGCAGCCAAAAACATTCAGTACTTC. Translating gives CASSQDGGAAKNIQYF.

DNA of the CDR3: TGTGCCAGCAGCTTTTTACAGGGGGAGGCTGGCACTGAAGCTTTCTTT. Its protein is CASSFLQGEAGTEAFF. The rearrangement uses TRBV14 and TRBJ1-1, with 8 bases that match TRBD1. V was clipped by 5 bases and J by 4 bases; unmatched bases: 12. Germline CDR1 reads SGHDN; CDR2 reads FVKESK. CDR3 size: 16 residues.

This clone has just one count. The chain recombines TRBV27 with TRBJ2-7, with D unresolved. This CDR3 has 13 residues. Germline V gene lookup returns CDR1 MNHEY and CDR2 SMNVEV (reference sequence). The V and J ends lost 2 bases and 2 bases respectively, with 7 bases between them. CDR3 residues: CASSLGTTYEQYF. The CDR3 region has the DNA TGTGCCAGCAGTTTAGGAACTACCTACGAGCAGTACTTC.

This chain connects TRBV4-2 to TRBJ2-2; D tentatively fits TRBD1 or TRBD2 (6 bases each). The length of the CDR3 is 18 residues. Germline V CDR1 and CDR2: LGHNA, YNFKEQ. V was clipped by 0 bases and J by 4 bases, with 18 bases between them. CDR3 region: CASSQDRRGGSGTGELFF. CDR3 nucleotides: TGTGCCAGCAGCCAAGATCGCCGAGGGGGTAGCGGCACCGGGGAGCTGTTTTTT.

Sample share makes this clone large (0.1 to 1%). Other DNA sequences in the same sample also yield this CDR3. The chain recombines TRBV28 with TRBJ1-1; maybe TRBD1 (5 bases). The germline CDR1 and CDR2 sequences are MDHEN and SYDVKM. The V and J ends lost 6 bases and 1 base respectively, with 9 bases between them. This CDR3 is 13 amino acids long. The CDR3 nucleotides are TGTGCCAGCAGCCGTACAGGGAACACTGAAGCTTTCTTT. Translated, it gives CASSRTGNTEAFF.

This rearrangement joins TRBV6-5 to TRBJ1-5, with TRBD1 as a possible D gene (5 bases). Trimming left V 5 bases short and J 3 bases short, with 14 bases between. Germline V gene sequence: CDR1 MNHEY, CDR2 SVGAGI. The CDR3 contains 15 residues. The CDR3 nucleotides are TGTGCCAGCAGTCCTAAAGACAGCCCCAATCAGCCCCAGCATTTT. Its translation is CASSPKDSPNQPQHF.

This clone has only a few counts. The chain is built from TRBV11-2 and TRBJ2-7; 9 positions agree with TRBD1. CDR3 length equals 15 residues. Trimming removed 1 base from V and 6 bases from J; junction bases left unmatched: 7. From germline, CDR1 is SGHAT and CDR2 FQNNGV. CDR3 loop: CASSLGAQGAAEQYF. The CDR3 nucleotides are TGTGCCAGCAGCTTAGGGGCACAGGGGGCAGCCGAGCAGTACTTC.